The 15 T cell receptor beta chains listed next were all sequenced from one sample in a study of T cells in pancreatic ductal adenocarcinoma (dated by TCRdb to about 2017). The pancreatic ductal adenocarcinoma patients who were selected had gone through surgery without receiving any neoadjuvant therapy. The library was generated by the immunoSEQ multiplex PCR assay. TCRdb re-hosts the immuneACCESS table, in-frame sequences only. Its copies lack some clones; in the studies checked, an unresolved V gene accounts for under half of them, and the cause for the rest is not known. For this sample the table gives around 100,000 clones, of which more than 90% were detected only once. Of the sample, roughly 3% is held by the ten largest clones. The sequencing input was PBMCs. The receptors come from a human donor with pancreatic ductal adenocarcinoma.

The rearrangement uses TRBV28 and TRBJ2-7, with D hard to call. The CDR3 consists of 14 residues. The germline V and J ends were trimmed by 4 bases and 2 bases, with 12 bases remaining between them. Germline V gene lookup returns CDR1 MDHEN and CDR2 SYDVKM. The CDR3: CASSSSGTTYEQYF. The CDR3 DNA sequence: TGTGCCAGCAGTTCCTCGGGTACCACCTACGAGCAGTACTTC.

This clone was recorded only once. The chain employs TRBV4-2 and TRBJ2-7; 12 nucleotides align to TRBD2. The CDR3 loop spans 16 amino acids. Per germline, CDR1 LGHNA and CDR2 YNFKEQ. With V trimmed by 3 bases and J by 0 bases, 3 bases remained unmatched. The CDR3 nucleotides read TGTGCCAGCAGCCAGACTAGCGGGAGTCCCTCCTACGAGCAGTACTTC. Its protein is CASSQTSGSPSYEQYF.

The CDR3 spells CAARGAGNTIYF. The CDR3 DNA reads TGTGCCGCCCGCGGGGCCGGAAACACCATATATTTT. This chain connects TRBV27 to TRBJ1-3, with D maybe TRBD1 (5 bases). The germline gives CDR1 MNHEY, CDR2 SMNVEV (reference sequence). The CDR3 runs to 12 residues. V shed 11 bases and J shed 4 bases, with 12 bases lying between them.

The rearrangement joins TRBV11-2 to TRBJ2-5; TRBD2 is a possible D gene (6 bases). CDR1 is SGHAT, CDR2 FQNNGV, per germline. V lost 0 bases and J lost 5, with 13 bases in between. CDR3 size: 15 residues. The CDR3: CASSLEREEGETQYF. CDR3 bases: TGTGCCAGCAGCTTAGAGAGGGAGGAGGGGGAGACCCAGTACTTC.

V is TRBV29-1 and J is TRBJ2-7; 10 positions match TRBD1. The CDR3 is made up of 16 amino acids. The germline CDR1 and CDR2 sequences are SQVTM and ANQGSEA. Unmatched junction bases numbered 14, after V lost 4 bases and J lost 5 bases. CDR3: CSVVFRDRGHVHEQYF. DNA for the CDR3: TGCAGCGTTGTGTTCCGGGACAGGGGTCATGTCCACGAGCAGTACTTC.

This chain links TRBV6-5 with TRBJ1-2; D is undetermined. V gave up 2 bases and J gave up 6 bases, with 10 bases separating them. The CDR3 runs to 13 residues. Germline V gene sequence: CDR1 MNHEY, CDR2 SVGAGI. The CDR3 region has the DNA TGTGCCAGCAGTTACCTGTCAGGTCATGGCTACACCTTC. Translating gives CASSYLSGHGYTF.

V gene TRBV5-1 combines with J gene TRBJ2-7, with D perhaps TRBD2 (5 bases). Deletions cut 0 bases from V and 6 bases from J, with 13 bases between. Germline values: CDR1 SGHRS, CDR2 YFSETQ. The CDR3 loop spans 14 amino acids. The CDR3 sequence: CASSLGSDGGEQYF. The CDR3 DNA reads as TGCGCCAGCAGCTTGGGTAGCGATGGTGGCGAGCAGTACTTC.

V usage is TRBV6-1 and J usage is TRBJ1-3; perhaps TRBD1 as D (6 bases). Per germline, CDR1 MNHNS and CDR2 SASEGT. The ends were cut back, 1 base at V and 0 bases at J, with 13 bases in the middle. The CDR3 contains 17 residues. The CDR3 region is CASSEGLWGPSGNTIYF. The CDR3 nucleotides read TGTGCCAGCAGTGAAGGTCTGTGGGGGCCCTCTGGAAACACCATATATTTT.

This rearrangement joins TRBV5-4 to TRBJ1-1, with D unclear. The germline V and J ends were trimmed by 4 bases and 7 bases, with 14 bases remaining between them. CDR1 is SGHNT and CDR2 is YYREEE in the germline V gene (reference sequence). The CDR3 is made up of 13 amino acids. This CDR3 is CASSLSTVSEAFF. The CDR3 bases are TGTGCCAGCAGCCTAAGTACCGTAAGTGAAGCTTTCTTT.

The gene calls are TRBV2 and TRBJ2-5, with D tentatively TRBD2 (5 bases). CDR1 SNHLY and CDR2 FYNNEI come from the germline V gene. Between the trimmed V and J ends, which lost 2 bases and 5 bases, there was a span of 12 bases. The CDR3 totals 14 residues. CDR3 DNA sequence: TGTGCCAGCAGTGAACCCGCAGGCGGGGAGACCCAGTACTTC. It is translated as CASSEPAGGETQYF.

The chain combines TRBV4-1 with TRBJ2-6, with D perhaps matching TRBD1 (6 bases). The CDR3 runs 17 residues. Germline V gene lookup returns CDR1 MGHRA and CDR2 YSYEKL. V lost 1 base and J 1 base, leaving 11 bases between the germline ends. The CDR3 sequence: CASSQGLQGSGANVLTF. The CDR3 DNA is TGCGCCAGCAGCCAAGGCCTGCAGGGGTCTGGGGCCAACGTCCTGACTTTC.

V and J are TRBV25-1 and TRBJ2-2; no clear D. The CDR3 is 11 residues long. Trimming left V 6 bases short and J 8 bases short, with 7 bases between. The germline gives CDR1 MGHDK, CDR2 SYGVNS. This chain's CDR3 is CASSRGGELFF. As DNA, the CDR3 is TGTGCCAGCAGCCGAGGAGGGGAGCTGTTTTTT.

The sample holds a few counts of this clone. The CDR3 DNA reads as TGTGCCAGCAGTTTAGACAGGGTCTCCTACGAGCAGTACTTC. Protein sequence: CASSLDRVSYEQYF. This chain connects TRBV27 to TRBJ2-7, with TRBD1 matching over 7 bases. Germline CDR1 reads MNHEY; CDR2 reads SMNVEV (reference sequence). Trimming took 2 bases from V and 0 from J; bases not matched to a gene: 1. The CDR3 loop spans 14 amino acids.

This clone was recorded only once. The chain links TRBV5-1 to TRBJ2-1, with a tentative D call TRBD1 (7 bases). The CDR3 contains 13 residues. Germline CDR1 and CDR2: SGHRS and YFSETQ. Trimming removed 5 bases from V and 6 bases from J, with 12 bases in between. CDR3 bases: TGCGCCAGCAGGTTCCAGGGGGGCAATGAGCAGTTCTTC. Translation: CASRFQGGNEQFF.

The chain carries TRBV18 and TRBJ1-3, with 8 bases lining up with TRBD1. The trim removed 3 bases at V and 0 bases at J, leaving 7 bases unmatched. This CDR3 is built from 17 residues. Germline CDR1 and CDR2: KGHSH and LQKENI. CDR3 nucleotides: TGTGCCAGCTCACCGGACAGGGTCGGATTCTCTGGAAACACCATATATTTT. Amino acid sequence: CASSPDRVGFSGNTIYF.